Presented here are 20 T cell receptor beta chains from one specimen sequenced in a study of T-cell reconstitution after alpha-beta-depleted transplantation in children. Unique molecular identifiers were incorporated into the prepared TCRbeta library. MiXCR was run by TCRdb on the PCR reads, yielding one entry per CDR3 protein. Among some 250,000 distinct CDR3 sequences listed, more than 10% were seen once. The sequenced sample was PBMCs from the stem cell graft donor, obtained from the stem cell graft. The origin of the receptors is a human donor who donated a stem cell graft to a child with acute lymphoblastic leukemia.

This clonotype was observed many times. The V call is TRBV20-1, the J call TRBJ1-5; 9 bases are a match to TRBD1. Germline lookup yields CDR1 DFQATT and CDR2 SNEGSKA (reference sequence). This CDR3 comprises 14 residues. J lost 7 bases, V lost 5 bases, and 9 bases had no gene match. The CDR3 reads CSAPKGQGGQPQHF. CDR3 coding DNA: TGCAGTGCTCCTAAGGGACAGGGCGGGCAGCCCCAGCATTTT.

In the case of this clonotype: This may be a read error, as it is one base from a much larger clone. The V gene is TRBV6-2 or TRBV6-3, the J gene TRBJ2-7; 7 bases line up with TRBD2. With V trimmed by 4 bases and J by 8 bases, 17 bases remained unmatched. The germline CDR1 and CDR2 sequences are MNHEY and SVGEGT. The CDR3 extends over 16 amino acids. The CDR3 coding sequence is TGTGCCAGCAGTTCACGACCCAGGGCGGGAGTTTACCAGCAGTACTTC. It codes for CASSSRPRAGVYQQYF.

The table lists this clonotype with many counts. CDR3 sequence: CASSPTGYSNQPQHF. DNA for the CDR3: TGTGCCAGCAGTCCGACAGGGTATAGCAATCAGCCCCAGCATTTT. This chain joins TRBV12-3 or TRBV12-4 and TRBJ1-5; 7 nucleotides align to TRBD1. This CDR3 has 15 amino acids. J lost 0 bases, V lost 5 bases, and 4 bases had no gene match.

This clonotype has a count of ten or more. This chain uses TRBV5-1 with TRBJ2-1; 9 nucleotides agree with TRBD2. The CDR3 consists of 16 residues. The junction had 8 bases not matched to a gene; V was cut back by 0 bases and J by 7 bases. Germline V lookup: CDR1 SGHRS, CDR2 YFSETQ. The CDR3 spells CASSLERLAVTNEQFF. The CDR3 DNA reads as TGCGCCAGCAGCTTGGAAAGACTAGCGGTAACTAATGAGCAGTTCTTC.

This clonotype was picked up many times. This sequence joins TRBV5-1 and TRBJ2-1; TRBD2 aligns across 16 bases. CDR3 length equals 18 residues. The germline gives CDR1 SGHRS, CDR2 YFSETQ. V lost 4 bases and J lost 6; bases outside the gene matches: 10. CDR3 sequence (DNA): TGCGCCAGCAGCCGAATGTCCGGGACTAGCGGGAGGGTCAATGAGCAGTTCTTC. Translated: CASSRMSGTSGRVNEQFF.

Points on this clonotype: This may be a read error, as it is one base from a much larger clone. The genes are TRBV29-1 and TRBJ2-5; D remains unclear. Germline lookup yields CDR1 SQVTM and CDR2 ANQGSEA. The CDR3 is 10 residues long. CDR3 in DNA: TGCAGTGGTAACCGAGAGACCCAGTACTTC. It translates to CSGNRETQYF. Using reference TRBV29-1 and TRBJ2-5 for the parts outside the CDR3, the full variable domain is SAVISQKPSRDICQRGTSLTIQCQVDSQVTMMFWYRQQPGQSLTLIATANQGSEATYESGFVIDKFPISRPNLTFSTLTVSNMSPEDSSIYLCSGNRETQYFGPGTRLLVL.

This clonotype was seen many times. This chain connects TRBV28 to TRBJ2-3; D ambiguous. Trimming cost V 2 bases and J 11 bases, with 17 bases left between them. The CDR3 loop spans 14 amino acids. Germline CDR1 and CDR2: MDHEN and SYDVKM. Here the CDR3 reads CASSLRSGGPQQYF. The CDR3 DNA sequence: TGTGCCAGCAGTTTACGGTCCGGTGGGCCCCAGCAGTATTTT.

This clonotype occurred many times. This chain uses TRBV29-1 with TRBJ1-1; TRBD1 agrees at 10 bases. The CDR3 has 16 amino acids. CDR1 and CDR2 (germline): SQVTM, ANQGSEA. After removal of 3 bases from V and 3 bases from J, the junction contained 10 bases not matched to a gene. The CDR3 DNA sequence: TGCAGCGTTGACCGGGACAGGGGACGTGGGGACACTGAAGCTTTCTTT. Protein product: CSVDRDRGRGDTEAFF.

In the case of this clonotype: This could be a read error, since a much larger clone is one nucleotide away. The chain links TRBV7-2 to TRBJ1-5, with TRBD1 as a possible D gene (6 bases). Germline V gives CDR1 SGHTA, CDR2 FQGNSA. The CDR3 has 15 amino acids. The CDR3 here is CASSAQGGSNEPQHF. CDR3 sequence (DNA): TGTGCCAGCAGCGCACAGGGAGGTAGCAATGAGCCCCAGCATTTT.

This clonotype was seen ten or more times. This chain uses TRBV20-1 with TRBJ2-6; 7 bases agree with TRBD1. J lost 5 bases, V lost 5 bases, and 15 bases had no gene match. From germline, CDR1 is DFQATT and CDR2 SNEGSKA (reference sequence). The CDR3 length is 17 residues. This chain's CDR3 is CSALQQGRTLRANVLTF. In nucleotides, the CDR3 is TGCAGTGCTTTACAACAGGGGCGAACGCTGAGGGCCAACGTCCTGACTTTC.

This clonotype was detected many times. This sequence joins TRBV18 and TRBJ1-1, with D possibly matching TRBD1 (6 bases). The CDR3 contains 18 residues. Germline lookup yields CDR1 KGHSH and CDR2 LQKENI. The V gene lost 4 bases and the J gene lost 0 bases, with 21 bases spanning the gap. The CDR3 loop is CASSLNRVTTTMNTEAFF. The DNA for the CDR3 is TGTGCCAGCTCACTAAACAGGGTAACGACCACGATGAACACTGAAGCTTTCTTT.

This clonotype was seen at least ten times. The V and J genes are TRBV11-2 and TRBJ2-5, with no clear D. Trimming left V 3 bases short and J 4 bases short, with 12 bases between. CDR1 is SGHAT, CDR2 FQNNGV, per germline. The CDR3 covers 14 residues. CDR3 sequence: CASSFGWIGETQYF. The CDR3 nucleotides read TGTGCCAGCAGCTTCGGGTGGATTGGAGAGACCCAGTACTTC.

This clonotype was seen more than once but under ten times. The V and J genes are TRBV25-1 and TRBJ2-7, with D hard to call. The germline V gene has CDR1 MGHDK and CDR2 SYGVNS. This CDR3 spans 14 amino acids. Trimming took 3 bases from V and 0 from J, leaving 9 bases between them. Here the CDR3 reads CASSDRRSSYEQYF. DNA of the CDR3: TGTGCCAGCAGTGACCGTAGGTCCTCCTACGAGCAGTACTTC.

This clonotype came up many times. V and J are TRBV6-1 and TRBJ1-5, with D hard to call. The V gene lost 6 bases and the J gene lost 0 bases, with 6 bases spanning the gap. Per the germline V gene, CDR1 is MNHNS and CDR2 is SASEGT. The CDR3 is made up of 13 amino acids. DNA of the CDR3: TGTGCCAGCAGCCGTTATAGCAATCAGCCCCAGCATTTT. Protein product: CASSRYSNQPQHF.

In its sample, this clonotype was seen many times. The chain has TRBV3-1 and TRBJ2-7; D ambiguous. The CDR3 totals 15 residues. The germline V gene has CDR1 LGHDT and CDR2 YNNKEL (reference sequence). The V end was cut by 0 bases, the J end by 5 bases, with 14 bases between. The CDR3, as DNA: TGTGCCAGCAGCCAAGATTCGGCAGGCCCCAACGAGCAGTACTTC. Protein: CASSQDSAGPNEQYF.

This clonotype was observed at least ten times. The rearrangement joins TRBV20-1 to TRBJ1-1; no clear D. The germline V and J ends were trimmed by 3 bases and 10 bases, with 15 bases remaining between them. The germline V gene encodes CDR1 DFQATT and CDR2 SNEGSKA (reference sequence). CDR3 length: 12 amino acids. The CDR3 loop is CSASSSPWGAFF. The CDR3 DNA sequence: TGCAGTGCTAGCAGCAGTCCTTGGGGAGCTTTCTTT.

This clonotype was picked up a small number of times. The CDR3 sequence is CSARPQVLAKNIQYF. CDR3 DNA: TGCAGTGCTAGGCCACAGGTCTTAGCCAAAAACATTCAGTACTTC. V gene TRBV20-1 combines with J gene TRBJ2-4, with a weak D call TRBD1 (5 bases). From germline, CDR1 is DFQATT and CDR2 SNEGSKA (reference sequence). The CDR3 loop spans 15 amino acids. Trimming stripped 3 bases from V and 0 bases from J, with 12 bases between.

This clonotype occurred many times. The V and J genes are TRBV20-1 and TRBJ2-2, with a weak D call TRBD2 (6 bases). The germline gives CDR1 DFQATT, CDR2 SNEGSKA (reference sequence). V lost 6 bases and J 7 bases, leaving 18 bases between the germline ends. This CDR3 has 14 amino acids. The CDR3 spells CSARRLDGGGELFF. In DNA form, the CDR3 reads TGCAGTGCGAGAAGACTAGACGGGGGCGGGGAGCTGTTTTTT.

This clonotype was seen a few times. This chain uses TRBV27 with TRBJ2-5; 15 positions agree with TRBD2. CDR3 length equals 18 residues. V lost 8 bases to trimming and J lost 5 bases; unmatched junction nucleotides: 15. Germline CDR1 MNHEY, CDR2 SMNVEV (reference sequence). The DNA for the CDR3 is TGTGCCAGCGCCGCCGGGACTAGCGGGAGGCTGGGGCGGGAGACCCAGTACTTC. Its translation: CASAAGTSGRLGRETQYF.

The V and J genes are TRBV4-3 and TRBJ2-6, with TRBD1 matching over 8 bases. Germline V lookup: CDR1 LGHNA, CDR2 YSLEER. This CDR3 comprises 19 residues. The V and J ends lost 4 bases and 0 bases, in that order; junction bases with no gene match: 11. Here the CDR3 DNA reads TGCGCCAGCAGCCCCGACGGGGCAGGGGGCCTCTCTGGGGCCAACGTCCTGACTTTC. As protein: CASSPDGAGGLSGANVLTF.